This T cell receptor beta chain originates from a study of T cell repertoires in cytomegalovirus infection. The CDR3 is 14 amino acids. Germline values: CDR1 MNHEY, CDR2 SMNVEV (reference sequence). Deletions cut 7 bases from V and 4 bases from J, with 14 bases between. MiXCR, run by TCRdb on the reads, gives a single entry per CDR3 protein. The profile shows almost 550,000 distinct CDR3 sequences, approximately 17% of them singletons. The sample consisted of CD8+ T cells from PBMCs. The clonotype originates from a human donor in good health (CMV status not recorded). Some clones in this sample may be carry-over from other donors' samples. The chain is built from TRBV27 and TRBJ1-3; D is uncertain. The CDR3 region has the DNA TGTGCCAGCAAACCGACCCCTGCGGGAAACACCATATATTTT. Translation: CASKPTPAGNTIYF.